A single sample is the source of the 13 T cell receptor beta chains below, sequenced in a study of regulatory T cells in long-lasting Graves disease. Time point in this sample: persistent/refractory GD, antithyroid drugs over 5 years with positive TRAb. With RNA extracted from PBMCs as input, the TCR library was made. Building of the TCR beta libraries involved iRepertoire HTBI primers and Arm-PCR of CDR3 regions. TCRdb redid the calling of the multiplex PCR reads with MiXCR, one entry per CDR3 protein. The sample lists hundreds of thousands of distinct CDR3 sequences, about 20% occurring once. Source: peripheral blood mononuclear cells (PBMCs), taken when the disease was refractory, from a patient treated with antithyroid drugs. These receptors were obtained from a female donor with Graves disease.

In this sample, this clonotype turned up many times. This sequence joins TRBV5-4 and TRBJ2-2; 10 positions agree with TRBD2. The CDR3 contains 17 residues. Germline V lookup: CDR1 SGHNT, CDR2 YYREEE (reference sequence). With 5 bases clipped from V and 6 bases from J, the junction kept 13 bases outside the gene matches. CDR3 DNA sequence: TGTGCCAGCAGTTCTCGTTCTAGCGGGAGTATATCCGGGGAGCTGTTTTTT. Amino acid sequence: CASSSRSSGSISGELFF. The variable domain in full, completed from reference TRBV5-4 and TRBJ2-2, reads ETGVTQSPTHLIKTRGQQVTLRCSSQSGHNTVSWYQQALGQGPQFIFQYYREEENGRGNFPPRFSGLQFPNYSSELNVNALELDDSALYLCASSSRSSGSISGELFFGEGSRLTVL.

The V and J genes are TRBV4-1 and TRBJ2-2, with D uncertain. Germline V gives CDR1 MGHRA, CDR2 YSYEKL. The CDR3 extends over 15 amino acids. The V and J ends lost 1 base and 5 bases respectively, with 11 bases between them. The CDR3 sequence is CASSQVSLETGELFF. DNA of the CDR3: TGCGCCAGCAGCCAAGTGAGCCTAGAAACCGGGGAGCTGTTTTTT.

The rearrangement uses TRBV7-3 and TRBJ1-1; D uncertain. The V gene lost 4 bases and the J gene lost 0 bases, with 15 bases spanning the gap. Germline assignment: CDR1 SGHTA and CDR2 FQGTGA. This CDR3 contains 16 residues. For the CDR3, the DNA is TGTGCCAGCAGCTCCCACGCTTGGGTGTTGAACACTGAAGCTTTCTTT. This codes for CASSSHAWVLNTEAFF.

This rearrangement joins TRBV7-9 to TRBJ2-2, with 11 bases fitting TRBD1. J lost 4 bases, V lost 4 bases, and 5 bases had no gene match. Germline V gene data show CDR1 as SEHNR and CDR2 as FQNEAQ (reference sequence). The CDR3 consists of 16 residues. CDR3 residues: CASSSGQGAGTGELFF. CDR3 DNA sequence: TGTGCCAGCAGCTCCGGACAGGGGGCTGGCACCGGGGAGCTGTTTTTT.

This clonotype was observed a few times. The chain couples TRBV27 to TRBJ2-3; a weak D match, TRBD1 (6 bases). Germline CDR1 is MNHEY and CDR2 is SMNVEV (reference sequence). This CDR3 is 16 amino acids long. Trimming cost V 5 bases and J 5 bases, with 20 bases left between them. The CDR3 here is CASSARTDPEGDTQYF. The CDR3 DNA sequence: TGTGCCAGCAGTGCCAGGACAGACCCAGAAGGAGATACGCAGTATTTT.

The rearrangement links TRBV30 to TRBJ2-2; a weak D match, TRBD2 (6 bases). The ends were cut back, 2 bases at V and 3 bases at J, with 7 bases in the middle. Germline-derived CDR1 and CDR2 are GTSNPN and SVGIG (reference sequence). This CDR3 is 13 amino acids long. Here the CDR3 reads CAWSRDYTGELFF. Written as DNA, the CDR3 is TGTGCCTGGAGTAGGGACTACACCGGGGAGCTGTTTTTT.

The genes are TRBV9 and TRBJ2-5; TRBD1 agrees at 11 bases. This CDR3 contains 15 residues. V dropped 0 bases and J dropped 5; count of bases not matched to a gene: 3. The germline V gene has CDR1 SGDLS and CDR2 YYNGEE. As DNA, the CDR3 is TGTGCCAGCAGCGTAGGCGGACAGGGGGCCGAGACCCAGTACTTC. Its protein is CASSVGGQGAETQYF.

This clonotype was seen more than once but under ten times. This sequence joins TRBV5-1 and TRBJ1-1; D remains unclear. The CDR3 has 13 amino acids. Germline assignment: CDR1 SGHRS and CDR2 YFSETQ. V was clipped by 4 bases and J by 2 bases, with 9 bases between them. CDR3 sequence: CASSPESNTEAFF. CDR3 in DNA: TGCGCCAGCAGCCCAGAAAGTAACACTGAAGCTTTCTTT.

J is TRBJ2-5 and V is TRBV6-1; 8 bases match TRBD2. The CDR3 length is 15 residues. Germline lookup yields CDR1 MNHNS and CDR2 SASEGT. V lost 5 bases and J lost 5; bases outside the gene matches: 10. The CDR3: CASSPGTRDPETQYF. The CDR3 DNA follows: TGTGCCAGCAGTCCCGGGACTAGGGACCCGGAGACCCAGTACTTC.

The CDR3: CSVEDRGRGGGELFF. CDR3 sequence (DNA): TGCAGCGTTGAAGATCGCGGGAGAGGCGGCGGGGAGCTGTTTTTT. The chain uses TRBV29-1 and TRBJ2-2; TRBD2 aligns across 7 bases. The ends lost 0 bases at V and 7 bases at J; junction bases unmatched: 8. The CDR3 consists of 15 residues. Germline V gene data show CDR1 as SQVTM and CDR2 as ANQGSEA.

In this sample, this clonotype turned up a few times. The chain links TRBV29-1 to TRBJ2-2, with no clear D. This CDR3 is built from 13 residues. With 4 bases removed from V and 6 bases from J, the gap between germline ends came to 12 bases. Germline V gene data show CDR1 as SQVTM and CDR2 as ANQGSEA. The CDR3 coding sequence is TGCAGCGTTGGGATCCCGGGCGCCGGGGAGCTGTTTTTT. This codes for CSVGIPGAGELFF.

This clonotype was detected only a few times. This sequence joins TRBV6-1 and TRBJ2-7, with D possibly TRBD1 on 6 matching bases. The CDR3 has 14 amino acids. Per the germline V gene, CDR1 is MNHNS and CDR2 is SASEGT. Trimming took 4 bases from V and 9 from J, leaving 19 bases between them. This CDR3 is CASSVPGHGLVQYF. CDR3 nucleotides: TGTGCCAGCAGTGTTCCGGGACACGGTCTTGTGCAGTACTTC.

The genes are TRBV6-2 or TRBV6-3 and TRBJ2-7, with D unresolved. The CDR3 consists of 9 residues. The V gene's germline CDR1 is MNHEY and CDR2 SVGEGT. As DNA, the CDR3 is TGTGCGACCGGTTACGAGCAGTACTTC. Protein: CATGYEQYF.